The clone carrying this T cell receptor beta chain appeared a few times. What it binds is not known. The sample comes from a study of human T cells and chemical hapten exposure. Time point denoted: healthy volunteer bleed at 6 weeks. Before extraction, the whole blood was not fractionated, and total RNA was taken from it. Overall study findings and caveats: No alteration of TCRs above 1 in 1000 frequency was seen with DPC sensitization.

Each cDNA molecule in the library carried unique molecular identifiers. In the original workflow: TCR counts had a median of about 92,000 per sample and spanned roughly 20,000 to 690,600. TCRdb re-derived calls from the RACE reads in MiXCR, one entry per CDR3 protein. TCRdb, not the original authors, processed these V and J calls. This repertoire shows around 80,000 distinct CDR3 sequences, approximately 8.6% found once; its top ten account for over 1.5%. CDR1 is GTSNPN, CDR2 SVGIG, per germline (reference sequence). The V end lost 0 bases, the J end lost 4 bases, and 12 bases lay between the germline ends. The CDR3 contains 14 residues.

The receptor was isolated from a male donor in good health. Some clones in this sample may be carry-over from other donors' samples. Sequencing was performed on whole blood. The rearrangement uses TRBV30 and TRBJ1-2; tentatively, D is TRBD1 (5 bases). CDR3 sequence (DNA): TGTGCCTGGAGTGTTCAGGGCAATGGCTATGGCTACACCTTC. This codes for CAWSVQGNGYGYTF.